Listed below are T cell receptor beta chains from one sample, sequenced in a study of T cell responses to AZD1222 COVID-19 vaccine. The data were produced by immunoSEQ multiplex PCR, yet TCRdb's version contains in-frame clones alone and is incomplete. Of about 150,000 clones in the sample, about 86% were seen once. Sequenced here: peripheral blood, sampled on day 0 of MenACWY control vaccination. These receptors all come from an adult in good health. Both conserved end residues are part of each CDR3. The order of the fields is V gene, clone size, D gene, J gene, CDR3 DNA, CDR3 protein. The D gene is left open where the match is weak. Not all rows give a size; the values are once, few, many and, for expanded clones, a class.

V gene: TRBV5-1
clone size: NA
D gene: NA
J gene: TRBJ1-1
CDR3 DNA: TGCGCCAGCAGCTTTCAAAACGGGGGCACTGAAGCTTTCTTT
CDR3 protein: CASSFQNGGTEAFF

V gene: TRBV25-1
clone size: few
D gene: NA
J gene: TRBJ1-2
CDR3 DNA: TGTGCCAGCAGTGAATACCAGGGGAGTCGGAATGGCTACACCTTC
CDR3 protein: CASSEYQGSRNGYTF

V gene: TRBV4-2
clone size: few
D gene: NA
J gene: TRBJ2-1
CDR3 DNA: TGTGCCAGCAGCCAAGAGTACAATGAGCAGTTCTTC
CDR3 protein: CASSQEYNEQFF

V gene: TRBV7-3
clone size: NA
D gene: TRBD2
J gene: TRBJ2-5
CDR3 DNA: TGTGCCAGCAGCTTAACCCCCACTAGCGGAGAGACCCAGTACTTC
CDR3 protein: CASSLTPTSGETQYF

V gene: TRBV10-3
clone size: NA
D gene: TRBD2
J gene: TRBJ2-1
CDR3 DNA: TGTGCCATCCGGGACTACTACAATGAGCAGTTCTTC
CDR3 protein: CAIRDYYNEQFF

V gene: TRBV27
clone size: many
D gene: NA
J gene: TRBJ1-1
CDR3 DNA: TGTGCCAGCAGATTCCAGGGGAACACTGAAGCTTTCTTT
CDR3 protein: CASRFQGNTEAFF

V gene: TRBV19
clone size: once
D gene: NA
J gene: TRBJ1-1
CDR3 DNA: TGTGCCAGCAGTCCGGTCTGGAACACTGAAGCTTTCTTT
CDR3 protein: CASSPVWNTEAFF

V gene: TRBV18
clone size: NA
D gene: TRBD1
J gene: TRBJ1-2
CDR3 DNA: TGTGCCAGCTCACCAGACAGGGGTGGGTATGGCTACACCTTC
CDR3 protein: CASSPDRGGYGYTF

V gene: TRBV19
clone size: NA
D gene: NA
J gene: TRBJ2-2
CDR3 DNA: TGTGCCAGTAGTATAGTAAACACCGGGGAGCTGTTTTTT
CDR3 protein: CASSIVNTGELFF

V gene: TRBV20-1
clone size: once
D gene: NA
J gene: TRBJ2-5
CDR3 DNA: TGCAGTGCTAGTCTAGCTGGGGAGACCCAGTACTTC
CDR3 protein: CSASLAGETQYF

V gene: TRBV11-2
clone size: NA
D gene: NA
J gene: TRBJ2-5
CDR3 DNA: TGTGCCAGCAGCTTAGACAGGGAAGGCCAGTACTTC
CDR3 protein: CASSLDREGQYF

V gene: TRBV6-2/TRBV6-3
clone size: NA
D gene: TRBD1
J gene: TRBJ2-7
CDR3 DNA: TGTGCCAGCAGTTACCCGACAGGGGGCCCCGAGCAGTACTTC
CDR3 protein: CASSYPTGGPEQYF

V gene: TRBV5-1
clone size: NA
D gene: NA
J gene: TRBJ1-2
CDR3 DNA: TGCGCCAGCAGCTTGGATCTTGTGACGGACTACACCTTC
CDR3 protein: CASSLDLVTDYTF

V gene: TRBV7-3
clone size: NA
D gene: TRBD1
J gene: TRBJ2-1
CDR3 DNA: TGTGCCAGCAGCCCAAAGGGGACAGGGTCCTACAATGAGCAGTTCTTC
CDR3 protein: CASSPKGTGSYNEQFF

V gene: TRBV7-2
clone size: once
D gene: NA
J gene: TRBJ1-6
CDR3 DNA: TGTGCCAGCAGCCCAAGGACGGTTAATTCACCCCTCCACTTT
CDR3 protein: CASSPRTVNSPLHF

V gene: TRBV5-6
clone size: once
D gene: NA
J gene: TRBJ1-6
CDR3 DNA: TGTGCCAGCAGCTCGACAGCATACGCCTATAATTCACCCCTCCACTTT
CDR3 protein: CASSSTAYAYNSPLHF

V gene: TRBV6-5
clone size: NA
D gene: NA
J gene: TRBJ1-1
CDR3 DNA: TGTGCCAGCAGTTACGGTCACCGGGGCACTGAAGCTTTCTTT
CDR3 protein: CASSYGHRGTEAFF

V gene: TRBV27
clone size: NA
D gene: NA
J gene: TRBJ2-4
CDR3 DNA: TGTGCCAGCAGTTCGTCCAAAAACATTCAGTACTTC
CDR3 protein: CASSSSKNIQYF

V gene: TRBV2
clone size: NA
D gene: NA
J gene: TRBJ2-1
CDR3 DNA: TGTGCCAGCAGTTTTCACAATGAGCAGTTCTTC
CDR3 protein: CASSFHNEQFF

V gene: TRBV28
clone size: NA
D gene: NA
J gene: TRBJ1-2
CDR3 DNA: TGTGCCAGCAGCTTGGGGGTAGGCGGCTACACCTTC
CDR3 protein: CASSLGVGGYTF

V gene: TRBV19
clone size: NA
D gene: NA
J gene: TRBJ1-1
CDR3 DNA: TGTGCCAGTAGTATCGGGCTTGGGAGGACTGAAGCTTTCTTT
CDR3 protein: CASSIGLGRTEAFF

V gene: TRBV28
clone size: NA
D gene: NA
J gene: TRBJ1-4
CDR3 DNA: TGTGCCAGCGGACCGGAGTCCGCTAAAAAACTGTTTTTT
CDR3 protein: CASGPESAKKLFF

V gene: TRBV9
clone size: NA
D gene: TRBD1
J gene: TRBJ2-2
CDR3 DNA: TGTGCCAGCAGCGTAAAACTACAGGGGGACGGGGAGCTGTTTTTT
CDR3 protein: CASSVKLQGDGELFF

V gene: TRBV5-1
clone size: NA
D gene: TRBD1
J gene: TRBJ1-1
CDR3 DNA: TGCGCCAGCAGTTATCAGGGGGGGAACACTGAAGCTTTCTTT
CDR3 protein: CASSYQGGNTEAFF

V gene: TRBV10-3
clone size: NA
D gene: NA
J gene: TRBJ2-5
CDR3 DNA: TGTGCCATCAGTAGGGATCAAGAGACCCAGTACTTC
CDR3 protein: CAISRDQETQYF

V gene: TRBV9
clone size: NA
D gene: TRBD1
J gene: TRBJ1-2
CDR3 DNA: TGTGCCAGCAGCGTACTATCAGGGGGCCAGGGCTACACCTTC
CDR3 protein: CASSVLSGGQGYTF

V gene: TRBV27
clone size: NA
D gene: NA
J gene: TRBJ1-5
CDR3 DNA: TGTGCCAGCAGTTTGCGGGGGAATCAGCCCCAGCATTTT
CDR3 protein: CASSLRGNQPQHF

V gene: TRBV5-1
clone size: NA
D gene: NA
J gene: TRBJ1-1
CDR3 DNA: TGCGCCAGCAGCCCAAGAGGGAACACTGAAGCTTTCTTT
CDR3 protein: CASSPRGNTEAFF

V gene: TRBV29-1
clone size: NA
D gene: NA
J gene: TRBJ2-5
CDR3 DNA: TGCAGCGTTGAACACGGGACGGAGACCCAGTACTTC
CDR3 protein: CSVEHGTETQYF

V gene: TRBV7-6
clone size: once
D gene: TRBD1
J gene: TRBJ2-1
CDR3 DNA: TGTGCCAGCAGCTTAGACAGGGGGTTGTACAATGAGCAGTTCTTC
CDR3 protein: CASSLDRGLYNEQFF

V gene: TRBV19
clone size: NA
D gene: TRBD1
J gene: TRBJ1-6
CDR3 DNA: TGTGCCAGTAGTCCCGGGACAGCTCATAATTCACCCCTCCACTTT
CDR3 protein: CASSPGTAHNSPLHF

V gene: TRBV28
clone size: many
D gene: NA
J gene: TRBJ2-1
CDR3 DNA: TGTGCCAGCAGTTTCCCGGACCGGTCCCTCTACAATGAGCAGTTCTTC
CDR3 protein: CASSFPDRSLYNEQFF

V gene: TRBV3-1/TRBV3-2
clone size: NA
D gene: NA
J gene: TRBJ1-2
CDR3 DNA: TGTGCCAGCAGCCCTCCCAGGACCCAGCGAAATGGCTACACCTTC
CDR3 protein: CASSPPRTQRNGYTF

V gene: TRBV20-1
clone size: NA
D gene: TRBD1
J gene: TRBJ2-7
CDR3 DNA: TGCAGTGCTAGTAATTCCGGGACAGGCAACTACGAGCAGTACTTC
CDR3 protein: CSASNSGTGNYEQYF

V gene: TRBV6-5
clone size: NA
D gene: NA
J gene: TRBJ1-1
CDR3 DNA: TGTGCCAGCAGTTACTCGACGGGGGCGGTGAACACTGAAGCTTTCTTT
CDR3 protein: CASSYSTGAVNTEAFF

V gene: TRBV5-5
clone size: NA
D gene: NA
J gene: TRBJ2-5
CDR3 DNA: TGTGCCAGCAGCTCCCGGGGTAAAGAGACCCAGTACTTC
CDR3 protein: CASSSRGKETQYF

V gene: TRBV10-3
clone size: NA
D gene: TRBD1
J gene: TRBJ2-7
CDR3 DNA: TGTGCCATCAGAGGACAGGGCGGCTCCTACGAGCAGTACTTC
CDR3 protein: CAIRGQGGSYEQYF

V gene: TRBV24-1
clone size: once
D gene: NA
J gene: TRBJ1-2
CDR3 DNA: TGTGCCCTTGGTGGGAACTATGGCTACACCTTC
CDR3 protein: CALGGNYGYTF

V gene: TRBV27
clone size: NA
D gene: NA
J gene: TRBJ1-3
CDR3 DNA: TGTGCCAGCAGTTTGAATGGGGGTTTCGGAAACACCATATATTTT
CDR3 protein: CASSLNGGFGNTIYF

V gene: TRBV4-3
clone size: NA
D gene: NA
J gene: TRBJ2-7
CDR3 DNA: TGCGCCAGCAGCCCGACTCCGAGCTCCTACGAGCAGTACTTC
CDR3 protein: CASSPTPSSYEQYF

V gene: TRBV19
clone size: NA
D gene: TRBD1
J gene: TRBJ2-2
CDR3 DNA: TGTGCCAGTAGGGACAGGGCGGTCCCCGGGGAGCTGTTTTTT
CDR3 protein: CASRDRAVPGELFF

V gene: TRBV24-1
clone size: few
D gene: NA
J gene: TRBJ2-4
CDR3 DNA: TGTGCCACCAGTTCAAGCGTTGCCAAAAACATTCAGTACTTC
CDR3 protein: CATSSSVAKNIQYF

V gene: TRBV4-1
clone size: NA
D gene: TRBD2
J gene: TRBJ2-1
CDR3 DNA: TGCGCCAGCAGCCAAGATCCTAGCGGGAGAGGTGGTGAGCAGTTCTTC
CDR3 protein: CASSQDPSGRGGEQFF

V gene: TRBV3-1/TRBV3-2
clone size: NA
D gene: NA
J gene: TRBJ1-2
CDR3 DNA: TGTGCCAGCAGCCAAGTATTGGGGGTGGGGCCTGGCTACACCTTC
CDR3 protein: CASSQVLGVGPGYTF

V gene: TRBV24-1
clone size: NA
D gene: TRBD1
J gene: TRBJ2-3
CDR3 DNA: TGTGCCATCCACTCGGGGACAGGGGGCACAGATACGCAGTATTTT
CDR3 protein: CAIHSGTGGTDTQYF

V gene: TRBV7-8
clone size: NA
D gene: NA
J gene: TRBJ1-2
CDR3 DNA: TGTGCCAGCAGCTTATTGATGGCCACTAACTATGGCTACACCTTC
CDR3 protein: CASSLLMATNYGYTF

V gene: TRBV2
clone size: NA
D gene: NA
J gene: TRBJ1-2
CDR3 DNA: TGTGCCAGCAGGGGGGTGGGGACTGACCCCATCCCTTATGGCTACACCTTC
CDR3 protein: CASRGVGTDPIPYGYTF

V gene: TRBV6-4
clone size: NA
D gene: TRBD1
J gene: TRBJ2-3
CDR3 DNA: TGTGCCAGCAGTAAGACAGGGACATCTAGGGAAGATACGCAGTATTTT
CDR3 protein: CASSKTGTSREDTQYF

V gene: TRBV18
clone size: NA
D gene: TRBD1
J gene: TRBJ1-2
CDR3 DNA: TGTGCCAGCTCACCCGACAGGGGCTATGGCTACACCTTC
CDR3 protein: CASSPDRGYGYTF